The rows below give T cell receptor beta chains drawn from one sample of a study of T cell responses to AZD1222 COVID-19 vaccine. Here immunoSEQ multiplex PCR was the method, and the copy in TCRdb shows in-frame clones only, minus some. The table has 250,000 to 300,000 clones, 94% seen once. The sequences come from peripheral blood, collected 28 days after the second AZD1222 dose. These receptors were obtained from an adult who received the AZD1222 COVID-19 vaccine. Each CDR3 is given without its conserved first and last residue. The D gene is left open where the match is weak.

v_call | d_call | cdr3_aa
TRBV2 | TRBD1 | ASTFDRGETDTQY
TRBV18 | NA | ASSQTRDTEAF
TRBV6-6 | NA | ASSYATEGYT
TRBV29-1 | TRBD1 | SVDWTGGNTEAF
TRBV25-1 | TRBD2 | ASSAPGSGGRNEQF
TRBV6-5 | TRBD2 | ASSWLAGEF
TRBV5-1 | NA | ASSPDNRFDRLQY
TRBV3-1/TRBV3-2 | TRBD1 | ASSQGTGDLNTEAF
TRBV4-1 | TRBD1 | ASSQNSDRVYGYT
TRBV19 | TRBD2 | ASSGLELRNEQF
TRBV7-6 | TRBD1 | ASSSLFRGRSTDTQY
TRBV3-1/TRBV3-2 | NA | ASGQGGLYEQY
TRBV6-5 | TRBD1 | ASSYRPGGNEQF
TRBV3-1/TRBV3-2 | TRBD1 | ASGQGGGYGYT
TRBV4-2 | TRBD2 | ASSQGGLQETQY
TRBV11-3 | NA | ASSLRSGSGNTIY
TRBV27 | TRBD1 | ASSLGFGTGQNSPLH
TRBV11-2 | NA | ASTSTGGGTEAF
TRBV27 | NA | ASSSLAWDTQY
TRBV3-1/TRBV3-2 | NA | ASSQDLGLATDTQY
TRBV28 | TRBD1 | ASIKGQGRGYGYT
TRBV5-1 | NA | ASSLIGAAGELF
TRBV15 | NA | ATSLRGFNEQY
TRBV6-6 | NA | ASRLLRQDSYEQY
TRBV28 | NA | ASRGVPGNTIY
TRBV28 | TRBD2 | ASSLIAGVNTGELF
TRBV11-2 | NA | ASSLPGTYNEQF
TRBV3-1/TRBV3-2 | NA | ASSQDWEYEQY
TRBV12-3/TRBV12-4 | NA | ASSFSQETQY
TRBV27 | NA | ASSLVGGALLYGYT
TRBV10-3 | TRBD1 | AISGTGNTGELF
TRBV4-1 | NA | ASSSGTIEDYT
TRBV19 | NA | ASTSQGKNTEAF
TRBV11-1 | NA | ASSLGTSMNTEAF
TRBV5-1 | NA | ASRSTAGGDTQY
TRBV4-2 | NA | ASSQDAWSQRDGYT
TRBV15 | NA | ATSRDPLTNTGELF